This T cell receptor beta chain comes out of a study of a mutant IDH1 vaccine in newly diagnosed glioma. Method: immunoSEQ multiplex PCR; TCRdb's copy keeps in-frame clones and lacks some. This sample carries tens of thousands of clones, 74% of them seen once, and the ten largest clones take 4.7%. About this clone: Its cognate antigen is unknown.

Time point meaning: week 35, safety follow-up. Each dose of the vaccine consisted of 300 ug of mutant IDH1 20-mer peptide, with topical imiquimod. The material was PBMCs, obtained from a glioma patient whose treatment included an IDH1 peptide vaccine. This clonotype originated in a man between 45 and 60 years old with glioma.

CDR3 coding DNA: TGTGCCAGCAGCTTGGGACAGGGGTATAATTCACCCCTCCACTTT. The encoded protein is CASSLGQGYNSPLHF. The V gene is TRBV5-6, the J gene TRBJ1-6; TRBD1 matches at 8 bases. Germline CDR1 reads SGHDT; CDR2 reads YYEEEE. Trimming at V came to 0 bases and at J to 4 bases, leaving 0 bases not matched to a gene. The CDR3 length is 15 residues. Combining the CDR3 with reference TRBV5-6 and TRBJ1-6 gives the whole variable domain DAGVTQSPTHLIKTRGQQVTLRCSPKSGHDTVSWYQQALGQGPQFIFQYYEEEERQRGNFPDRFSGHQFPNYSSELNVNALLLGDSALYLCASSLGQGYNSPLHFGNGTRLTVT.